These 16 T cell receptor beta chains were all obtained from the same sample, sequenced in a study of T cells in Graves' hyperthyroidism and ophthalmopathy. TCR beta CDR3 regions were amplified from RNA. TCR CDR3 regions were first amplified by RT-PCR with HTBI primers. A single record per CDR3 protein comes from TCRdb applying MiXCR to the multiplex PCR reads. The data contain hundreds of thousands of distinct CDR3 sequences, around 13% of them seen just once; the ten biggest clones take up about a tenth. The material sequenced was blood. The receptors here all came from a woman younger than 35 with Graves' hyperthyroidism.

The V call is TRBV7-6, the J call TRBJ2-5; TRBD2 aligns across 7 bases. V was clipped by 4 bases and J by 3 bases; unmatched bases: 8. Per germline, CDR1 SGHVS and CDR2 FNYEAQ. The CDR3 length is 15 residues. The CDR3 loop reads CASSSEAGREETQYF. The CDR3 DNA sequence: TGTGCCAGCAGCTCGGAAGCGGGAAGGGAAGAGACCCAGTACTTC.

This chain connects TRBV9 to TRBJ2-3, with D unclear. Trimming removed 3 bases at V and 1 base at J, with 12 bases between. The CDR3 covers 15 residues. Germline V CDR1 and CDR2: SGDLS, YYNGEE. DNA for the CDR3: TGTGCCAGCAGCGCAGATGTCGCCCGCACAGATACGCAGTATTTT. Translated: CASSADVARTDTQYF.

The chain uses TRBV10-2 and TRBJ1-6; TRBD1 agrees at 7 bases. The CDR3 sequence is 15 residues long. The germline CDR1 and CDR2 sequences are WSHSY and SAAADI. Trimming removed 6 bases from V and 4 bases from J; junction bases left unmatched: 6. CDR3 sequence: CASRTRDSYNSPLHF. In DNA form, the CDR3 reads TGCGCCAGCAGGACCCGGGACAGTTATAATTCACCCCTCCACTTT.

In its sample, this clonotype was seen a few times. The V call is TRBV9, the J call TRBJ2-7; 8 bases match TRBD2. Per germline, CDR1 SGDLS and CDR2 YYNGEE. The CDR3 runs to 15 residues. Unmatched junction bases numbered 5, after V lost 0 bases and J lost 3 bases. The CDR3 region has the DNA TGTGCCAGCAGCGTAGGACTAGCGCGAAACTACGAGCAGTACTTC. It is translated as CASSVGLARNYEQYF.

This clonotype came up many times. The chain has TRBV7-9 and TRBJ2-7; either TRBD1 or TRBD2 may supply D (6 bases each). Germline V gene data show CDR1 as SEHNR and CDR2 as FQNEAQ (reference sequence). V was shortened by 5 bases and J by 3 bases, with 23 bases between the two germline ends. The length of the CDR3 is 17 residues. The CDR3 sequence is CASSPRPGAGGYYEQYF. The CDR3 DNA follows: TGTGCCAGCAGCCCGCGACCGGGGGCAGGCGGATACTACGAGCAGTACTTC.

J is TRBJ2-1 and V is TRBV20-1; D is possibly TRBD2 (6 bases). CDR1 DFQATT and CDR2 SNEGSKA come from the germline V gene (reference sequence). Trimming pared 4 bases from V and 8 bases from J, leaving 15 bases between. CDR3 length: 13 amino acids. For the CDR3, the DNA is TGCAGTGCTAAGGTGGGAGGAACCCATGAGCAGTTCTTC. Protein product: CSAKVGGTHEQFF.

The V call is TRBV11-2, the J call TRBJ2-3; TRBD2 agrees at 12 bases. V gave up 3 bases and J gave up 4 bases; unmatched junction bases: 5. This CDR3 comprises 16 residues. Germline lookup yields CDR1 SGHAT and CDR2 FQNNGV. The CDR3: CASSLTSGSGADTQYF. The CDR3 DNA follows: TGTGCCAGCAGCTTGACTAGCGGGAGCGGCGCAGATACGCAGTATTTT.

This clonotype was found many times. The rearrangement joins TRBV7-9 to TRBJ1-2; D is unresolved. Germline CDR1 and CDR2: SEHNR and FQNEAQ (reference sequence). V dropped 5 bases and J dropped 8 bases, with 27 bases sitting between them. The CDR3 runs 17 residues. Written as DNA, the CDR3 is TGTGCCAGCAGCCCTCCAGGCATTTCTCTCTCCGGTGGAGGCTACACCTTC. Translation: CASSPPGISLSGGGYTF.

This clonotype was counted ten times or more. The CDR3 DNA reads as TGTGCCAGCAGTGAAGACAGGTTGAGGTACGAGCAGTACTTC. It encodes CASSEDRLRYEQYF. The gene calls are TRBV2 and TRBJ2-7; maybe TRBD1 (5 bases). Germline loops: CDR1 SNHLY, CDR2 FYNNEI. V lost 1 base to trimming and J lost 4 bases, with 11 bases between them. The CDR3 consists of 14 residues.

This chain joins TRBV7-3 and TRBJ2-7, with D hard to call. V was shortened by 2 bases and J by 5 bases, with 13 bases between the two germline ends. The germline CDR1 and CDR2 sequences are SGHTA and FQGTGA. CDR3 length: 14 residues. The CDR3 DNA follows: TGTGCCAGCAGCTTAGGGTCTGGTAGGGACGAGCAGTACTTC. Encoded protein: CASSLGSGRDEQYF.

This clonotype was detected a few times. The V gene is TRBV6-4, the J gene TRBJ2-7; 9 nucleotides line up with TRBD2. Germline CDR1 reads MRHNA; CDR2 reads SNTAGT. This CDR3 is 13 amino acids long. V lost 3 bases to trimming and J lost 3 bases; unmatched junction nucleotides: 0. The CDR3 protein is CASSETSGYEQYF. The CDR3 bases are TGTGCCAGCAGTGAGACTAGCGGCTACGAGCAGTACTTC.

This clonotype was observed a few times. The CDR3 DNA sequence: TGTGCCAGCAGTGAAGGCAACGCTTTAAGTGAAGCTTTCTTT. Its protein is CASSEGNALSEAFF. The chain is built from TRBV6-1 and TRBJ1-1, with no clear D. Looked up from germline, CDR1 is MNHNS and CDR2 is SASEGT. Between the trimmed V and J ends, which lost 1 base and 7 bases, there was a span of 13 bases. The length of the CDR3 is 14 residues.

This clonotype was recorded at least ten times. The genes are TRBV18 and TRBJ2-7, with no clear D. The CDR3 is 15 amino acids. V shed 3 bases and J shed 1 base, with 13 bases lying between them. In germline, CDR1 is KGHSH, CDR2 LQKENI. The CDR3 DNA is TGTGCCAGCTCACCTAAGCTGGATTGGTCCTACGAGCAGTACTTC. Amino acids: CASSPKLDWSYEQYF.

The count of this clonotype is one. The chain uses TRBV12-3 or TRBV12-4 and TRBJ2-7; the D gene is possibly TRBD1 (6 bases). There are 13 residues in the CDR3. The V gene lost 2 bases and the J gene lost 3 bases, with 8 bases spanning the gap. CDR3 sequence reads: CASSLKGGYEQYF. The CDR3 nucleotides are TGTGCCAGCAGTTTAAAAGGGGGCTACGAGCAGTACTTC.

The CDR3 protein is CASSENRDFWRPSGTYEQYF. Written as DNA, the CDR3 is TGTGCCAGCAGTGAGAACAGGGACTTCTGGCGGCCTAGCGGGACTTACGAGCAGTACTTC. The gene calls are TRBV27 and TRBJ2-7; 9 bases agree with TRBD2. Looked up from germline, CDR1 is MNHEY and CDR2 is SMNVEV (reference sequence). The CDR3 sequence is 20 residues long. The V and J ends lost 5 bases and 4 bases, in that order; junction bases with no gene match: 24.

This clonotype has more than one count but fewer than ten. The rearrangement uses TRBV4-1 and TRBJ1-4; possibly TRBD1 for D (5 bases). CDR3 length: 14 amino acids. Germline values: CDR1 MGHRA, CDR2 YSYEKL. Trimming took off 0 bases at V and 6 bases at J, with 8 bases between the two ends. CDR3 sequence reads: CASSQDRVDEKLFF. DNA for the CDR3: TGCGCCAGCAGCCAAGACAGGGTTGATGAAAAACTGTTTTTT.